This record looks at one TCR beta chain sequence and its context. The specificity of this receptor is unknown. No base-level quality is on record; no much larger clone is a single base apart. V is shortened by 2 bases, J by 1 base, and the region joining them spans 11 bases. The germline V gene gives CDR1 as KGHSH and CDR2 as LQKENI. Including the terminal cysteine and phenylalanine, the CDR3 comprises 15 residues. Only the CDR3 DNA is retained, 45 bases long and in frame from the first base. The data derive from a study of blood T cell repertoires in COVID-19 (dated by TCRdb to 2018 to 2021). Looking at the study overall: Samples from collaborators originated in the United States, Italy and Spain and spanned both the acute and convalescent phases of COVID-19. The samples were drawn from the first 160 participants of the ongoing ImmuneRACE study and from some 1,300 subjects provided by 6 global collaborators. The prospective study material was composed of cDNA or gDNA derived from T cells, B-cell-depleted T cells, or PBMCs. Sample metadata almost always included a de-identified subject ID, COVID-19 status, age in years and sex. A freely available public database, intended as a resource for researchers studying the immune response to SARS-CoV-2, is where the repertoires were released. Deeply sampled blood TCRbeta repertoires from subjects exposed to, actively infected with, or recovered from COVID-19 were included in the dataset. Where available, HLA class I and class II types were taken from metadata supplied by the sample provider and were not determined by assay-based typing. Findings and caveats that apply to the study as a whole: The amount of clinical and demographic metadata varied by source and participant and was provided uncurated.

The immunoSEQ Assay, a bias-controlled multiplex PCR, was used to amplify TCRbeta CDR3 regions from genomic DNA. On the authors' methods: Nucleated cell counts per sample were estimated from amplification of reference gene primers within the assay. To quantify the absolute abundance of each unique TCRbeta CDR3 rearrangement, sequence reads were collapsed and filtered. Productive Simpson clonality was computed per sample as the square root of Simpson's diversity index over productive rearrangements. TCRdb took over this immuneACCESS table, retaining in-frame rearrangements with V and J assigned. Such tables are incomplete; in checked studies, under half of the missing clones stem from an unresolved V gene, and the remainder is unexplained. The V and J calls and clone size are taken from that table; D and trimming were inferred from the DNA. For this sample the table gives roughly 32,000 clones, of which 70% to 80% were detected only once. Of the sample, around 15% falls within the top ten clones.

Each collaborating institution followed its own protocols to collect whole blood in K2EDTA tubes. For TCRbeta analysis, collaborators shipped samples as frozen whole blood, isolated PBMCs, or DNA extracted from either of those sample types. The chain is assembled from TRBV18 and TRBJ1-1; the D segment cannot be called with confidence. The origin of this receptor is a human donor in a cohort sampled during active COVID-19. Material: peripheral blood. The sequence in DNA is TGTGCCAGCTCACCATCCAGGACTTCGAACACTGAAGCTTTCTTT. This encodes CASSPSRTSNTEAFF. Extended through the reference TRBV18 and TRBJ1-1 proteins, this CDR3 yields the full variable domain: NAGVMQNPRHLVRRRGQEARLRCSPMKGHSHVYWYRQLPEEGLKFMVYLQKENIIDESGMPKERFSAEFPKEGPSILRIQQVVRGDSAAYFCASSPSRTSNTEAFFGQGTRLTVV.